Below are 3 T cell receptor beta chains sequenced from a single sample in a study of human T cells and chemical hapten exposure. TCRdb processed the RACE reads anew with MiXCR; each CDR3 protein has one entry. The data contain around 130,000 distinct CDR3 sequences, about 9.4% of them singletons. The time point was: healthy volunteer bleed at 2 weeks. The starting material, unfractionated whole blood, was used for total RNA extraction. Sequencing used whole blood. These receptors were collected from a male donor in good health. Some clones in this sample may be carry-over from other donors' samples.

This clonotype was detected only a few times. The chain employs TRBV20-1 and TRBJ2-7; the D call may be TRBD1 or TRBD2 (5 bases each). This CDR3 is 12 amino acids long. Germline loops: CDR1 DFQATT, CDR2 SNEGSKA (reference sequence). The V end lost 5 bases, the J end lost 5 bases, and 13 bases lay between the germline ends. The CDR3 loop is CSAGPEGNEQYF. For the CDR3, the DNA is TGCAGTGCTGGACCCGAGGGGAACGAGCAGTACTTC.

The CDR3 sequence: CASSELPNYGYTF. CDR3 nucleotide sequence: TGTGCCAGCAGTGAGCTTCCTAACTATGGCTACACCTTC. V is TRBV25-1 and J is TRBJ1-2; D gene unclear. V was trimmed by 3 bases and J by 0 bases, leaving 5 bases between them. This CDR3 is built from 13 residues. Germline CDR1 is MGHDK and CDR2 is SYGVNS.

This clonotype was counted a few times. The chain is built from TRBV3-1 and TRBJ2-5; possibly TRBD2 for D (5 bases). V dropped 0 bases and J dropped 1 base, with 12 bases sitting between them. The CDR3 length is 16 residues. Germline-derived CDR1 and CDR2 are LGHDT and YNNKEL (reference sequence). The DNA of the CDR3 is TGTGCCAGCAGCCAAGATCTCGGCGGAGGCCAAGAGACCCAGTACTTC. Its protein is CASSQDLGGGQETQYF.